This TCR beta chain came from a study of regulatory T cells in long-lasting Graves disease. Noted time point: newly diagnosed GD, antithyroid drugs for less than 3 months. From RNA extracted from PBMCs, the TCR library was made. Through Arm-PCR of CDR3 regions and iRepertoire HTBI primers, TCR beta libraries were built. Using its own MiXCR run on the multiplex PCR reads, TCRdb lists one record per CDR3 protein. The sample holds 600,000 to 650,000 distinct CDR3 sequences; 15% to 20% are singletons and the top ten take around 18%. Deletions cut 4 bases from V and 4 bases from J, with 17 bases between. Germline V CDR1 and CDR2: SGHRS, YFSETQ. This CDR3 region has 15 residues. These data were also reused for a study on T cells in Graves' hyperthyroidism and ophthalmopathy. From that second work: Hyperthyroidism was newly diagnosed in patients aged 18 to 65 (duration under 2 months).

This chain joins TRBV5-1 and TRBJ1-2; D gene ambiguous. This receptor was obtained from a woman aged 25-40 years with Graves disease. Source: peripheral blood mononuclear cells (PBMCs), taken at new diagnosis, from a patient treated with antithyroid drugs. The CDR3 loop is CASSLLGPPLYGYTF. The CDR3 nucleotides read TGCGCCAGCAGCCTTTTGGGCCCCCCTCTCTATGGCTACACCTTC.